Listed below are T cell receptor beta chains from one sample, sequenced in a study of shared clonotypes between healthy human individuals. Only in-frame clones appear in the TCRdb table, and some are missing; sequencing was by immunoSEQ multiplex PCR. This sample has roughly 2,500,000 clones; roughly 93% occur once, and the top ten carry approximately 0.35%. The sample was naive CD4+ T cells from PBMCs. The receptor source for this set is a man aged 18 to 29 in good health. Some clones in this sample may be carry-over from other donors' samples. Each CDR3 is given with its conserved first and last residue.

v_gene | CDR3aa
TRBV9 | CASSVEGASNQPQHF
TRBV6-6 | CASTDRGQGYGYTF
TRBV11-1 | CASSLTGGVDDGYTF
TRBV5-6 | CASSLFGETKGTQYF
TRBV7-9 | CASSDGLAGPAGTGELFF
TRBV19 | CASRAVTGAGELFF
TRBV5-1 | CASSTQGNTDTQYF
TRBV9 | CASSRDSSNYNSPLHF
TRBV5-6 | CASRRRGLNTEAFF
TRBV4-3 | CASSQGVRREIEETQYF
TRBV2 | CASSKNRGGGYTF
TRBV2 | CASKPGAEAFF
TRBV14 | CASSQEGIDRASPFSYEQYF
TRBV7-3 | CASSRDRANSPLHF
TRBV28 | CASTLLGQGAPGGYTF
TRBV11-2 | CASSEGTSGRAITGELFF
TRBV5-1 | CASSLGLPWNTEAFF
TRBV7-9 | CASSYPGTSGNNEQFF
TRBV9 | CASSVGSLRQGDNEQFF
TRBV18 | CASSPRGDPPYYGYTF
TRBV28 | CASSQGQSNQPQHF
TRBV15 | CATSRDLVIRVGYEQYF
TRBV28 | CASSLWPGQNYGYTF
TRBV5-1 | CASKLRTANTGELFF
TRBV18 | CASSPPRFEGVNEKLFF
TRBV2 | CASTPMGGGDTQYF
TRBV5-1 | CASSLAMAGTDTQYF
TRBV9 | CASSPPPSGTGELFF
TRBV7-9 | CASSLGQNSGNTIYF
TRBV7-2 | CASSLAPGEYEKLFF
TRBV7-6 | CASSLAGENTGELFF
TRBV5-1 | CASSWGDRANLIETQYF
TRBV27 | CASSWRGQNTDTQYF
TRBV19 | CASYQGLEDGYTF
TRBV5-6 | CASSLGWAAKLYEQYF
TRBV5-1 | CASSRGGGAPQETQYF
TRBV6-1 | CASSEARGYTF